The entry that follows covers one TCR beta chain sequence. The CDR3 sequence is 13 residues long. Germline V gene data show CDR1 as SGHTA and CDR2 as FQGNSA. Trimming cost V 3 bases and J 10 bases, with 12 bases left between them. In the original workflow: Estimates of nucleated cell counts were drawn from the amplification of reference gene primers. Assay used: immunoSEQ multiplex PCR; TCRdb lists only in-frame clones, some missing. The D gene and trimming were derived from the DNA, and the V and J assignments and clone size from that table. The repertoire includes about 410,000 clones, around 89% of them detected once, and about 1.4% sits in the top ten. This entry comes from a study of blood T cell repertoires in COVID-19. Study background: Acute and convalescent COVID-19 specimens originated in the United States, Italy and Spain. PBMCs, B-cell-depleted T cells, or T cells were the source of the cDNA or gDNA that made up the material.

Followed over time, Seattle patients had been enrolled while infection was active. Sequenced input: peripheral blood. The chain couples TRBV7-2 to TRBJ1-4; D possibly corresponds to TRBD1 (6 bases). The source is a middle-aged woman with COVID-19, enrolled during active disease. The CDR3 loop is CASSFGGARKLFF. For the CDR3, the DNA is TGTGCCAGCAGCTTCGGGGGGGCCCGAAAACTGTTTTTT.